This TCR beta chain was documented in a study of control samples from healthy donors and cancer patients (dated by TCRdb to 2019 to 2021). The protocol used for the library was the immunoSEQ multiplex PCR assay. This immuneACCESS table, as held by TCRdb, lists in-frame sequences with V and J called but not all clones. Of the missing ones, under half trace to an unresolved V gene in checked studies; the others have no known cause. The sample records 90,000 to 100,000 clones, about four fifths of which are singletons. Approximately 38% of the sample belongs to the ten largest clones. Concerning this clone itself: Its antigen is still unknown. Base qualities are not recorded, but no much larger clone differs from it by a single base.

The V end loses 5 bases and the J end loses 6 bases, and a stretch of 11 bases separates them. In the germline V gene, CDR1 corresponds to SGHTA and CDR2 to FQGNSA. The CDR3, from cysteine to phenylalanine, totals 12 residues. The retained sequence is limited to the CDR3, 36 bases, with the frame set at the first base. Source material: PBMCs. The chain uses TRBV7-2 and TRBJ2-7; the D gene cannot be named for sure. The clonotype was recovered from a man between 65 and 80 years old with lung cancer. The sequenced DNA: TGTGCCAGCAGCGCCGGTTGGGGCGAGCAGTACTTC. The encoded protein is CASSAGWGEQYF.